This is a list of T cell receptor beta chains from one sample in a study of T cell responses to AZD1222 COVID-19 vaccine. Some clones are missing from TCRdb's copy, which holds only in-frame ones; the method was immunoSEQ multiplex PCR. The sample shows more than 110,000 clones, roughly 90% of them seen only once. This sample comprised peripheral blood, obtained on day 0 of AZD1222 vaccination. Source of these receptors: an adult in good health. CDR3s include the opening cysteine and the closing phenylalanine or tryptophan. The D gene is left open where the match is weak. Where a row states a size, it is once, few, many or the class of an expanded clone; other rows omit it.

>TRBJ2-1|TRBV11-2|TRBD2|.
CASSPFVTSGEQFF
TGTGCCAGCAGCCCGTTCGTGACTAGCGGTGAGCAGTTCTTC
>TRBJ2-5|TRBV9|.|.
CASSVGQGGRETQYF
TGTGCCAGCAGCGTAGGGCAGGGAGGTCGAGAGACCCAGTACTTC
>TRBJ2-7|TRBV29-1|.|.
CSVLWQGIHEQYF
TGCAGCGTTCTTTGGCAGGGGATCCACGAGCAGTACTTC
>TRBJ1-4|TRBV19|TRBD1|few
CASSISTGTGGMKKLFF
TGTGCCAGTAGTATTTCAACCGGGACAGGGGGAATGAAGAAACTGTTTTTT
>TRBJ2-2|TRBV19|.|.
CASSHGGVNTGELFF
TGTGCCAGTAGTCACGGGGGCGTAAACACCGGGGAGCTGTTTTTT
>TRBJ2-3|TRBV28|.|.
CASSLSLIGLGQYF
TGTGCCAGCAGCCTCTCCTTGATAGGGTTAGGGCAGTATTTT
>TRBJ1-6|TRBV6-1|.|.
CASSEAGRGIYNSPLHF
TGTGCCAGCAGTGAAGCCGGGAGGGGAATTTATAATTCACCCCTCCACTTT
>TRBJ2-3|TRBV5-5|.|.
CASSLTGTPGDTQYF
TGTGCCAGCAGCTTAACCGGGACTCCCGGGGATACGCAGTATTTT
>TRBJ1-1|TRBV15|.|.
CATSRETGRGTEAFF
TGTGCCACCAGCAGAGAAACAGGGCGAGGCACTGAAGCTTTCTTT
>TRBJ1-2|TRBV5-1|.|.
CASSLAPGGGYTF
TGCGCCAGCAGCTTGGCCCCGGGGGGTGGCTACACCTTC
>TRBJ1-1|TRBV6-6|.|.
CASNTGLRGAFF
TGTGCCAGTAATACAGGTCTCCGAGGGGCTTTCTTT
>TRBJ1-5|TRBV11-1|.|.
CASSFTGDQPQHF
TGTGCCAGCAGCTTCACGGGGGATCAGCCCCAGCATTTT
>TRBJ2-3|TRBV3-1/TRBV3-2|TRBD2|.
CASSPLSGANTDTQYF
TGTGCCAGCAGCCCCCTTAGCGGGGCCAACACAGATACGCAGTATTTT
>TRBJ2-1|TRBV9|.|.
CASSVGSSVDEQFF
TGTGCCAGCAGCGTAGGGAGTAGCGTGGATGAGCAGTTCTTC
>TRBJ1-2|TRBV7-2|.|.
CASSLKGDPHGYTF
TGTGCCAGCAGCTTAAAAGGGGATCCTCATGGCTACACCTTC
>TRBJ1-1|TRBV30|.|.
CAWSATIGGMNTEAFF
TGTGCCTGGAGTGCGACAATAGGGGGGATGAACACTGAAGCTTTCTTT
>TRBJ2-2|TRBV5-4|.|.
CASSLFRDTPTGELFF
TGTGCCAGCAGCTTGTTTCGGGACACACCTACCGGGGAGCTGTTTTTT
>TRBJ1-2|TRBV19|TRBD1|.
CASSYRRDSYGYTF
TGTGCCAGTAGTTATAGGCGGGACAGCTATGGCTACACCTTC
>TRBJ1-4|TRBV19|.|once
CASSIRSNNEKLFF
TGTGCCAGTAGTATCCGCAGTAATAATGAAAAACTGTTTTTT
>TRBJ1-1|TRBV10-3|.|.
CAIKWGRGEAFF
TGTGCCATCAAATGGGGCAGGGGCGAAGCTTTCTTT
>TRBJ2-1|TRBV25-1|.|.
CASSVGSSPYNEQFF
TGTGCCAGCAGTGTTGGATCCTCCCCTTACAATGAGCAGTTCTTC
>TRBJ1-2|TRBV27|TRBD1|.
CATHGAGGIMDGYTF
TGTGCCACCCACGGGGCAGGGGGCATTATGGATGGCTACACCTTC
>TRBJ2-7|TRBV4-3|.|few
CASRAVFRSWEQYF
TGCGCCAGCAGGGCGGTCTTCCGGTCATGGGAGCAGTACTTC
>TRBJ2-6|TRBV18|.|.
CASSPDRLSGANVLTF
TGTGCCAGCTCACCAGACAGGTTATCTGGGGCCAACGTCCTGACTTTC
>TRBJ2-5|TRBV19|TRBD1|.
CASSISRGNQETQYF
TGTGCCAGTAGTATTTCCAGGGGGAATCAAGAGACCCAGTACTTC
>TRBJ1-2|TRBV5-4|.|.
CASSSGGGYGYTF
TGTGCCAGCAGCTCGGGAGGGGGCTATGGCTACACCTTC
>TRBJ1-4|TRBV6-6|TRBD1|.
CASSYPTGERNEKLFF
TGTGCCAGCAGTTACCCGACAGGGGAACGGAATGAAAAACTGTTTTTT
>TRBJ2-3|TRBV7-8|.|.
CASTRGVRGTTDTQYF
TGTGCCAGCACCAGGGGAGTCCGGGGGACCACAGATACGCAGTATTTT
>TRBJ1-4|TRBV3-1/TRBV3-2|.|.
CASSQSNEKLFF
TGTGCCAGCAGTCAGTCTAATGAAAAACTGTTTTTT
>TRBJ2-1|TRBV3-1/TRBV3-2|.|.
CASSQDAASAFF
TGTGCCAGCAGCCAAGATGCGGCTAGCGCGTTCTTC
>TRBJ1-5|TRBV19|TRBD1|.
CASSIHKDRGKIQPQHF
TGTGCCAGTAGTATCCATAAGGACAGGGGGAAGATCCAGCCCCAGCATTTT
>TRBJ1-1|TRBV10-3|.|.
CATGGINTEAFF
TGTGCCACCGGAGGGATAAACACTGAAGCTTTCTTT
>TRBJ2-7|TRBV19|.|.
CASSMYLLKGEQYF
TGTGCCAGTAGTATGTATTTGTTAAAAGGCGAGCAGTACTTC
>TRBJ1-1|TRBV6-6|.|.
CASSYRGQNTEAFF
TGTGCCAGCAGTTACCGGGGACAGAACACTGAAGCTTTCTTT
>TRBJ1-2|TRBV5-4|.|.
CASSLESGNYGYTF
TGTGCCAGCAGCTTGGAGTCGGGAAACTATGGCTACACCTTC
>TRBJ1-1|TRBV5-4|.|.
CASRPWTANTEAFF
TGTGCCAGTCGCCCGTGGACAGCCAACACTGAAGCTTTCTTT
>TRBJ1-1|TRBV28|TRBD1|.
CASSFHPGQGAITEAFF
TGTGCCAGCAGTTTCCATCCGGGACAGGGGGCAATTACTGAAGCTTTCTTT
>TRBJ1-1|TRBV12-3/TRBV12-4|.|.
CASSFPRAFF
TGTGCCAGCAGTTTTCCCCGTGCTTTCTTT
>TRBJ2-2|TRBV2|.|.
CASSETGGVGELFF
TGTGCCAGCAGTGAAACCGGGGGCGTCGGGGAGCTGTTTTTT
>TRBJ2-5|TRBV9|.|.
CASSVDPYQTQYF
TGTGCCAGCAGCGTAGACCCTTACCAGACCCAGTACTTC
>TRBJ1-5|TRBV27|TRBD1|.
CASRQGYQPQHF
TGTGCCAGCAGACAGGGGTATCAGCCCCAGCATTTT
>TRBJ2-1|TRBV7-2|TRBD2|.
CASSSAGLADNEQFF
TGTGCCAGCAGCTCGGCGGGACTAGCGGACAATGAGCAGTTCTTC
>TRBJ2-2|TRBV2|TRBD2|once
CASLDSAGGPGTGELFF
TGTGCCAGCTTAGATTCAGCGGGAGGGCCCGGGACCGGGGAGCTGTTTTTT
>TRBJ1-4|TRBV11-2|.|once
CASSLGIAGNEKLFF
TGTGCCAGCAGCTTAGGGATCGCAGGGAATGAAAAACTGTTTTTT
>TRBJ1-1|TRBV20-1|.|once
CSAAMAEAFF
TGCAGTGCAGCTATGGCTGAAGCTTTCTTT
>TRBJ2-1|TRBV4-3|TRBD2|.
CASSQDSGESYNEQFF
TGCGCCAGCAGCCAAGATAGCGGGGAATCCTACAATGAGCAGTTCTTC
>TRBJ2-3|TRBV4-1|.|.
CASGSRGDTDTQYF
TGCGCCAGCGGATCGAGGGGCGACACAGATACGCAGTATTTT
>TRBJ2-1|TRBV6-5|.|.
CASSPLGLPAFF
TGTGCCAGCAGCCCACTCGGACTTCCGGCGTTCTTC
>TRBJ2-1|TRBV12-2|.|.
CASRLVTTARGNEQFF
TGTGCAAGTCGCTTAGTAACCACAGCCAGGGGGAATGAGCAGTTCTTC
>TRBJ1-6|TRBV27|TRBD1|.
CASSQQGANSPLHF
TGTGCCAGCAGCCAACAGGGGGCTAATTCACCCCTCCACTTT
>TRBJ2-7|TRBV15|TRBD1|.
CATSRDLGPGQNYSLYYEQYF
TGTGCCACCAGCAGAGATCTGGGACCGGGACAGAATTACTCTCTCTACTACGAGCAGTACTTC
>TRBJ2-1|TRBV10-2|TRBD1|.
CASVDRDSYNEQFF
TGCGCCAGCGTCGACAGGGATTCCTACAATGAGCAGTTCTTC